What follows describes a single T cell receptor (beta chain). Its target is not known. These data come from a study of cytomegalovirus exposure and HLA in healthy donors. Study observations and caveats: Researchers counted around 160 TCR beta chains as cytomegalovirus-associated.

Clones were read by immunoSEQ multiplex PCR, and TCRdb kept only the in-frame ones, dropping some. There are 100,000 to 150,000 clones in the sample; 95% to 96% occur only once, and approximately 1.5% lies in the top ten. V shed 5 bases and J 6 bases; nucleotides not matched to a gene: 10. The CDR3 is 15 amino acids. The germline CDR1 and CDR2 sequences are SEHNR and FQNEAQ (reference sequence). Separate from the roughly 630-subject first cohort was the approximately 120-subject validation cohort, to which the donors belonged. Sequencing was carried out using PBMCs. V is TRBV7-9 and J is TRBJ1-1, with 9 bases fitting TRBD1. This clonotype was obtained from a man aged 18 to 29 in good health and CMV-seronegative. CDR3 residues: CASSLQGQGFPEAFF. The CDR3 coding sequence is TGTGCCAGCAGCCTCCAGGGACAGGGTTTCCCTGAAGCTTTCTTT. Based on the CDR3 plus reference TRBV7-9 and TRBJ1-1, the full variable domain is DTGVSQNPRHKITKRGQNVTFRCDPISEHNRLYWYRQTLGQGPEFLTYFQNEAQLEKSRLLSDRFSAERPKGSFSTLEIQRTEQGDSAMYLCASSLQGQGFPEAFFGQGTRLTVV.